These 26 T cell receptor beta chains were all obtained from the same sample, sequenced in a study of shared clonotypes between healthy human individuals. The protocol was immunoSEQ multiplex PCR, while the TCRdb copy is restricted to in-frame clones and leaves out a portion. The sample shows roughly 1,100,000 clones, about 70% of them seen only once. Sequenced sample: memory CD4+ T cells sorted from blood. Subset described: CD45RA-negative fraction. These receptors were obtained from a man between 18 and 29 years old in good health.

This clone was seen a handful of times. The CDR3 region is CASSINYSPNEKLFF. In DNA form, the CDR3 reads TGTGCCAGTAGTATAAACTACAGTCCCAATGAAAAACTGTTTTTT. J is TRBJ1-4 and V is TRBV19; no firm D call. This CDR3 region has 15 residues. Trimming left V 2 bases short and J 5 bases short, with 12 bases between. The germline CDR1 and CDR2 sequences are LNHDA and SQIVND (reference sequence).

The chain joins TRBV5-1 to TRBJ1-6; D is undetermined. CDR1 is SGHRS and CDR2 is YFSETQ in the germline V gene. CDR3 length equals 15 residues. V was clipped by 5 bases and J by 8 bases, with 17 bases between them. The CDR3 spells CASRADRAWDSPLHF. CDR3 nucleotides: TGCGCCAGCAGGGCTGACCGGGCCTGGGATTCACCCCTCCACTTT.

The genes are TRBV27 and TRBJ1-1; D is possibly TRBD1 (5 bases). V was clipped by 3 bases and J by 10 bases, with 15 bases between them. This CDR3 is 13 amino acids long. Germline V gives CDR1 MNHEY, CDR2 SMNVEV (reference sequence). The chain's CDR3 is CASSFSSGKGAFF. The CDR3 DNA reads as TGTGCCAGCAGTTTTAGCTCAGGGAAGGGAGCTTTCTTT.

The gene calls are TRBV29-1 and TRBJ2-3; 13 nucleotides agree with TRBD2. The CDR3 runs 15 residues. Germline CDR1 SQVTM, CDR2 ANQGSEA. J gave up 1 base and V 6 bases, and 4 bases lay outside the gene matches. For the CDR3, the DNA is TGCAGCGTCCCGGGGACTAGCGGGGGCACAGATACGCAGTATTTT. Its translation is CSVPGTSGGTDTQYF.

The chain recombines TRBV4-2 with TRBJ2-1; D might be TRBD2 (6 bases). The germline V gene has CDR1 LGHNA and CDR2 YNFKEQ. The V end lost 4 bases, the J end lost 12 bases, and 28 bases lay between the germline ends. The CDR3 sequence is 17 residues long. CDR3 DNA: TGTGCCAGCAGCCCAGACCGCCGGGACTCGTCCTATGGGGGGCAGTTCTTC. Amino acid sequence: CASSPDRRDSSYGGQFF.

The rearrangement links TRBV27 to TRBJ1-6, with TRBD1 matching over 7 bases. The trim removed 10 bases at V and 7 bases at J, leaving 16 bases unmatched. Germline V gives CDR1 MNHEY, CDR2 SMNVEV (reference sequence). CDR3 length equals 16 residues. CDR3 coding DNA: TGTGCCACCGCCACGGCAGGGGGAGCGGGGAATTCACCCCTCCACTTT. Translation gives CATATAGGAGNSPLHF.

J is TRBJ1-1 and V is TRBV30, with D uncertain. This CDR3 contains 14 residues. The V end was cut by 2 bases, the J end by 0 bases, with 10 bases between. From germline, CDR1 is GTSNPN and CDR2 SVGIG (reference sequence). The CDR3 loop reads CAWSKQTMNTEAFF. CDR3 DNA: TGTGCCTGGAGTAAACAGACAATGAACACTGAAGCTTTCTTT.

Note on this clone: The sample has other DNA sequences that encode this CDR3 too. This chain connects TRBV18 to TRBJ1-2; D is unresolved. The CDR3 totals 14 residues. CDR1 and CDR2 from the germline V gene are KGHSH and LQKENI. V shed 2 bases and J shed 0 bases, with 7 bases lying between them. This CDR3 reads CASSPGLANYGYTF. In DNA form, the CDR3 reads TGTGCCAGCTCACCAGGGCTAGCTAACTATGGCTACACCTTC.

This clone was seen only a few times. Other DNA sequences in this sample translate to the same CDR3. The gene calls are TRBV7-9 and TRBJ2-2; no reliable D call. The V end lost 6 bases, the J end lost 2 bases, and 4 bases lay between the germline ends. From germline, CDR1 is SEHNR and CDR2 FQNEAQ (reference sequence). The CDR3 covers 12 residues. CDR3 residues: CASSLNTGELFF. DNA for the CDR3: TGTGCCAGCAGTCTTAACACCGGGGAGCTGTTTTTT.

The chain recombines TRBV5-6 with TRBJ2-7; 9 nucleotides agree with TRBD2. Germline V lookup: CDR1 SGHDT, CDR2 YYEEEE. Trimming removed 0 bases from V and 3 bases from J; junction bases left unmatched: 4. The CDR3 runs 15 residues. This chain's CDR3 is CASSLVSGSRYEQYF. The CDR3 coding sequence is TGTGCCAGCAGCTTGGTTAGCGGGAGTCGCTACGAGCAGTACTTC. Looking up the rest from reference TRBV5-6 and TRBJ2-7 gives the full variable domain: DAGVTQSPTHLIKTRGQQVTLRCSPKSGHDTVSWYQQALGQGPQFIFQYYEEEERQRGNFPDRFSGHQFPNYSSELNVNALLLGDSALYLCASSLVSGSRYEQYFGPGTRLTVT.

Written as DNA, the CDR3 is TGTGCCAGCAGCTTACCGGGACAGAAAGAGACCCAGTACTTC. It specifies CASSLPGQKETQYF. The chain is built from TRBV5-4 and TRBJ2-5; 7 bases are shared with TRBD1. The CDR3 extends over 14 amino acids. Per the germline V gene, CDR1 is SGHNT and CDR2 is YYREEE (reference sequence). J lost 3 bases, V lost 2 bases, and 4 bases had no gene match.

The chain combines TRBV6-5 with TRBJ1-1; 7 bases align to TRBD1. Germline lookup yields CDR1 MNHEY and CDR2 SVGAGI. This CDR3 is 15 amino acids long. With 7 bases clipped from V and 2 bases from J, the junction kept 10 bases outside the gene matches. The CDR3 nucleotides are TGTGCCAGCACCCCGCAGGGGGGGGGCAACACTGAAGCTTTCTTT. Its translation is CASTPQGGGNTEAFF.

The rearrangement joins TRBV29-1 to TRBJ2-2; D unclear. This CDR3 contains 11 residues. The ends were cut back, 7 bases at V and 1 base at J, with 4 bases in the middle. Germline CDR1 SQVTM, CDR2 ANQGSEA. CDR3 coding DNA: TGCAGCGCTGGGAACACCGGGGAGCTGTTTTTT. It is translated as CSAGNTGELFF.

The V call is TRBV27, the J call TRBJ2-1, with a possible D match to TRBD2 (7 bases). The CDR3 contains 15 residues. V shed 6 bases and J shed 0 bases, with 12 bases lying between them. Germline V gene data show CDR1 as MNHEY and CDR2 as SMNVEV (reference sequence). The DNA for the CDR3 is TGTGCCAGCAGCCGCCGGGGGGCCTCCTACAATGAGCAGTTCTTC. Translated, it gives CASSRRGASYNEQFF.

This clone was detected once. This chain links TRBV6-1 with TRBJ1-5; no reliable D call. This CDR3 spans 14 amino acids. Looked up from germline, CDR1 is MNHNS and CDR2 is SASEGT. V gave up 6 bases and J gave up 1 base, with 10 bases separating them. The CDR3 is CASSRPLSNQPQHF. The DNA of the CDR3 is TGTGCCAGCAGCAGGCCGCTAAGCAATCAGCCCCAGCATTTT.

The genes are TRBV7-6 and TRBJ1-4; D is unresolved. V dropped 1 base and J dropped 8 bases, with 8 bases sitting between them. The CDR3 is made up of 13 amino acids. Germline V lookup: CDR1 SGHVS, CDR2 FNYEAQ. CDR3 nucleotide sequence: TGTGCCAGCAGCTTAGGGGAGGTGGAAAAACTGTTTTTT. It is translated as CASSLGEVEKLFF.

This clone was observed a single time. The chain joins TRBV27 to TRBJ1-1, with D possibly TRBD1 on 6 matching bases. The CDR3 loop spans 14 amino acids. V gave up 6 bases and J gave up 4 bases, with 15 bases separating them. CDR1 is MNHEY, CDR2 SMNVEV, per germline (reference sequence). This CDR3 is CASSLVTGATEAFF. The DNA of the CDR3 is TGTGCCAGCAGCCTGGTCACGGGGGCCACTGAAGCTTTCTTT.

This rearrangement joins TRBV7-9 to TRBJ1-1; D is possibly TRBD1 (5 bases). The CDR3 extends over 14 amino acids. Trimming left V 6 bases short and J 1 base short, with 12 bases between. Germline CDR1 and CDR2: SEHNR and FQNEAQ (reference sequence). This CDR3 is CASRTAIPNTEAFF. CDR3 in DNA: TGTGCCAGCAGGACAGCGATACCGAACACTGAAGCTTTCTTT.

This clone was observed a handful of times. The chain combines TRBV29-1 with TRBJ2-7; 9 nucleotides align to TRBD1. This CDR3 has 13 residues. CDR1 is SQVTM and CDR2 is ANQGSEA in the germline V gene. The ends lost 6 bases at V and 0 bases at J; junction bases unmatched: 3. CDR3 coding DNA: TGCAGCGTGGGACAGGGACACTCCTACGAGCAGTACTTC. This codes for CSVGQGHSYEQYF.

This clone was seen at least ten times. The chain links TRBV6-5 to TRBJ2-2, with D possibly being TRBD1 or TRBD2 (5 bases each). Trimming took off 6 bases at V and 1 base at J, with 12 bases between the two ends. The V gene's germline CDR1 is MNHEY and CDR2 SVGAGI. The CDR3 runs to 15 residues. CDR3 region: CASRRGTENTGELFF. The CDR3 region has the DNA TGTGCCAGCAGGCGAGGGACGGAGAACACCGGGGAGCTGTTTTTT.

The chain links TRBV7-2 to TRBJ2-3; D is undetermined. From germline, CDR1 is SGHTA and CDR2 FQGNSA. The CDR3 contains 13 residues. V was pared by 4 bases and J by 5 bases, with 10 bases between. CDR3 residues: CASSSGEGDTQYF. CDR3 bases: TGTGCCAGCAGCTCCGGAGAAGGAGATACGCAGTATTTT.

V and J are TRBV7-2 and TRBJ2-2; unclear D gene. The length of the CDR3 is 15 residues. Germline lookup yields CDR1 SGHTA and CDR2 FQGNSA. Trimming left V 5 bases short and J 1 base short, with 11 bases between. CDR3 region: CASSLQAWNTGELFF. The CDR3 DNA reads TGTGCCAGCAGCCTCCAGGCCTGGAACACCGGGGAGCTGTTTTTT.

In its sample, this clone was seen a few times. The chain couples TRBV10-3 to TRBJ2-1; D gene uncertain. The germline gives CDR1 ENHRY, CDR2 SYGVKD. V was trimmed by 0 bases and J by 4 bases, leaving 16 bases between them. The CDR3 loop spans 17 amino acids. CDR3 sequence: CAISESSGKRRYNEQFF. As DNA, the CDR3 is TGTGCCATCAGTGAGTCGAGTGGCAAGCGAAGGTACAATGAGCAGTTCTTC.

This clone appeared a single time. The chain couples TRBV18 to TRBJ1-5; D is ambiguous. The CDR3 sequence is 14 residues long. CDR1 KGHSH and CDR2 LQKENI come from the germline V gene. V lost 2 bases and J lost 6, with 11 bases in between. The CDR3 loop reads CASSPFRDGQPQHF. The CDR3 nucleotides read TGTGCCAGCTCACCATTTAGGGATGGTCAGCCCCAGCATTTT.

This chain uses TRBV9 with TRBJ2-3; TRBD2 aligns across 8 bases. V was clipped by 4 bases and J by 0 bases; unmatched bases: 4. The CDR3 sequence is 15 residues long. Germline V gives CDR1 SGDLS, CDR2 YYNGEE. The CDR3 protein is CASSLSGASTDTQYF. CDR3 in DNA: TGTGCCAGCAGCCTTAGCGGGGCGAGCACAGATACGCAGTATTTT.

About this clone: Other nucleotide sequences from this sample produce the same CDR3. The genes are TRBV7-2 and TRBJ2-1, with TRBD2 identical over 9 bases. V trimming: 0 bases; J trimming: 4 bases; junction bases outside the gene matches: 1. CDR1 is SGHTA and CDR2 is FQGNSA in the germline V gene. This CDR3 is 15 amino acids long. CDR3 sequence reads: CASSLARGGYNEQFF. Written as DNA, the CDR3 is TGTGCCAGCAGCTTAGCGCGGGGGGGTTACAATGAGCAGTTCTTC.